This T cell receptor (beta chain) was documented in a study of T cells after yellow fever vaccination. Study information: It was SMART-Seq v4 Ultra Low Input that prepared the fractions with low cell numbers.

CDR3 length: 13 amino acids. Germline CDR1 MNHNS, CDR2 SASEGT. The V and J ends lost 7 bases and 9 bases respectively, with 16 bases between them. The 5'RACE template-switching step produced TCR cDNA and added a universal primer site and UMIs. MiXCR was run by TCRdb on the 5' RACE reads, yielding one entry per CDR3 protein. The repertoire holds around 110,000 distinct CDR3 sequences, with around 8.6% as singletons. The starting material was CD8+ T cells sorted from PBMCs, obtained 45 days after the yellow fever booster vaccination. The sequence came from a man aged 25-40 years who received the YFV17D yellow fever vaccine. The chain links TRBV6-1 to TRBJ2-1; D gene ambiguous. CDR3 in DNA: TGTGCCAGCACTCTAAGCCCCTCCCGTGAGCAGTTCTTC. It is translated as CASTLSPSREQFF.